This is a list of T cell receptor beta chains from one sample in a study of blood T cell repertoires in COVID-19. TCRdb's table, derived via immunoSEQ multiplex PCR, lists solely in-frame clones and lacks some. This table has around 150,000 clones, roughly 90% appearing once. The sequenced material came from peripheral blood. The receptor set was obtained from a man aged 60-69 years with active or convalescent COVID-19. The CDR3 runs from the conserved cysteine through the conserved F or W. The D gene is left open where the match is weak.

DNA: TGCGCCAGCAGACCTACCGGGACTAGCGGGGGGAACACCGGGGAGCTGTTTTTT
CDR3: CASRPTGTSGGNTGELFF
J: TRBJ2-2
D: TRBD2
V: TRBV4-1

DNA: TGTGCCAGCAGTGTCTCCGGGACACCGAACACTGAAGCTTTCTTT
CDR3: CASSVSGTPNTEAFF
J: TRBJ1-1
D: -
V: TRBV6-4

DNA: TGTGCCAGCAGTACGACAGGGTTTGGCTACACCTTC
CDR3: CASSTTGFGYTF
J: TRBJ1-2
D: TRBD1
V: TRBV6-2/TRBV6-3

DNA: TGTGCCAGCAGCTTGGCCGAACGGGAGAACACTGAAGCTTTCTTT
CDR3: CASSLAERENTEAFF
J: TRBJ1-1
D: -
V: TRBV5-5

DNA: TGTGCCAGCCGGGAATGGGGATTTGACTATGGCTACACCTTC
CDR3: CASREWGFDYGYTF
J: TRBJ1-2
D: -
V: TRBV7-2

DNA: TGTGCCAGCAGCTTAGCTCTGGCGGTAGCGGGACGCACAGATACGCAGTATTTT
CDR3: CASSLALAVAGRTDTQYF
J: TRBJ2-3
D: TRBD2
V: TRBV7-9

DNA: TGTGCCAGCAGCGTGAGGGGGACAGGGCTGTGGTACGAGCAGTACTTC
CDR3: CASSVRGTGLWYEQYF
J: TRBJ2-7
D: -
V: TRBV21-1

DNA: TGTGCCAGCTCGTCCGGAGCCCCCTCCTACAATGAGCAGTTCTTC
CDR3: CASSSGAPSYNEQFF
J: TRBJ2-1
D: -
V: TRBV18

DNA: TGTGCCAGCAGACCAGGGACAGGCAGAAGCTCTGGAAACACCATATATTTT
CDR3: CASRPGTGRSSGNTIYF
J: TRBJ1-3
D: TRBD1
V: TRBV3-1/TRBV3-2

DNA: TGCGCCAGCAGCTTGGCAGACTATAATACGCAGTATTTT
CDR3: CASSLADYNTQYF
J: TRBJ2-3
D: -
V: TRBV5-1

DNA: TGTGCCAGCAGCTTAAGGAGGGGACAAGAGACCCAGTACTTC
CDR3: CASSLRRGQETQYF
J: TRBJ2-5
D: -
V: TRBV11-3

DNA: TGTGCCAGCAGCTTAGCCCCGAGGGAGAACACTGAAGCTTTCTTT
CDR3: CASSLAPRENTEAFF
J: TRBJ1-1
D: -
V: TRBV7-6

DNA: TGTGCCAGCAGCACCCCACAGGACATGAACACTGAAGCTTTCTTT
CDR3: CASSTPQDMNTEAFF
J: TRBJ1-1
D: -
V: TRBV11-2